These T cell receptor beta chains were read from a single sample in a study of cytomegalovirus exposure and HLA in healthy donors. The protocol was immunoSEQ multiplex PCR, while the TCRdb copy is restricted to in-frame clones and leaves out a portion. The table records 150,000 to 200,000 clones, approximately 81% of them present only once. The sequencing sample was made of PBMCs. The source of these receptors is a man in his forties or fifties in good health and CMV-seronegative. Each CDR3 is given with its conserved first and last residue. Each record gives: D gene, clone size, J gene, V gene, CDR3 DNA, CDR3 protein. The D gene is left open where the match is weak. Not all rows give a size; the values are once, few, many and, for expanded clones, a class.

>-|-|TRBJ2-5|TRBV5-6
TGTGCCAGCAGCTCCCCGGGGGCAGGGGAGGGGACCCAGTACTTC
CASSSPGAGEGTQYF
>-|-|TRBJ1-1|TRBV30
TGTGCCTGGAGTGTGAGGCAAGGGAACACTGAAGCTTTCTTT
CAWSVRQGNTEAFF
>-|-|TRBJ1-1|TRBV5-1
TGCGCCAGCAGCTTGGGTGGCGGAGAGAACACTGAAGCTTTCTTT
CASSLGGGENTEAFF
>-|once|TRBJ1-2|TRBV6-5
TGTGCCAGCAGTCCCGGGGAAACTTATGGCTACACCTTC
CASSPGETYGYTF
>-|-|TRBJ2-1|TRBV7-3
TGTGCCAGCAGCTTAGGGGGCAGTACCTACAATGAGCAGTTCTTC
CASSLGGSTYNEQFF
>-|-|TRBJ2-2|TRBV6-5
TGTGCCAGCCGGACAGAACTGAACACCGGGGAGCTGTTTTTT
CASRTELNTGELFF
>-|few|TRBJ1-1|TRBV19
TGTGCCAGTAGTATATATGCAGGGCTGAGCACTGAAGCTTTCTTT
CASSIYAGLSTEAFF
>-|-|TRBJ1-5|TRBV19
TGTGCCAGTAGTATAGAAGGGGTAATCGGAGACCAGCCCCAGCATTTT
CASSIEGVIGDQPQHF
>TRBD1|few|TRBJ2-1|TRBV6-1
TGTGCCAGCAGTCCCGGGACAGGGGTATACAATGAGCAGTTCTTC
CASSPGTGVYNEQFF
>TRBD1|-|TRBJ2-5|TRBV11-2
TGTGCCAGCAGCTTGTGGGACAGTCAAGAGACCCAGTACTTC
CASSLWDSQETQYF
>-|-|TRBJ1-3|TRBV6-6
TGTGCCAGCAGTTACTCAATGAGCTCTGGAAACACCATATATTTT
CASSYSMSSGNTIYF
>-|-|TRBJ1-6|TRBV25-1
TGTGCCAGCAGTGATGGAAGGGGCGATTCACCCCTCCACTTT
CASSDGRGDSPLHF
>-|-|TRBJ2-1|TRBV4-3
TGCGCCAGCAGCCACTCGGACACCTACAATGAGCAGTTCTTC
CASSHSDTYNEQFF
>-|few|TRBJ2-3|TRBV9
TGTGCCAGCAGCGAGGCGGTAGCGAATGCAGATACGCAGTATTTT
CASSEAVANADTQYF
>TRBD1|-|TRBJ2-7|TRBV6-5
TGTGCCAGCAGTTACACCCACGACAGGGGTGGCGAGCAGTACTTC
CASSYTHDRGGEQYF
>TRBD1|-|TRBJ2-5|TRBV14
TGTGCCAGCAGCCAAGAATCGTACAGGGGACGAGAGACCCAGTACTTC
CASSQESYRGRETQYF
>-|-|TRBJ1-6|TRBV6-5
TGTGCCTCCTATGGGAGAAATTCACCCCTCCACTTT
CASYGRNSPLHF
>-|-|TRBJ2-1|TRBV27
TGTGCCAGCAGTGCCCGGAGGCGCAATGAGCAGTTCTTC
CASSARRRNEQFF
>TRBD1|-|TRBJ1-2|TRBV5-6
TGTGCCAGCAGCCGACAGGGTTTTAGTCTTGGCTACACCTTC
CASSRQGFSLGYTF
>TRBD2|-|TRBJ2-3|TRBV27
TGTGCCAGCAGTTTATCAGGAGGGGGGGCGGGGGGAGATACGCAGTATTTT
CASSLSGGGAGGDTQYF
>-|-|TRBJ1-1|TRBV18
TGTGCCAGCTCACCACCGGCCGGGGTATTAAACACTGAAGCTTTCTTT
CASSPPAGVLNTEAFF
>TRBD2|-|TRBJ2-5|TRBV5-1
TGCGCCAGCAGCCTCGGCGGGACTAGCGGGGGACAAGAGACCCAGTACTTC
CASSLGGTSGGQETQYF
>-|-|TRBJ2-7|TRBV18
TGTGCCAGCTCACCCGATTCCTACGAGCAGTACTTC
CASSPDSYEQYF
>-|-|TRBJ1-1|TRBV7-2
TGTGCCAGCAGCTCCCGGTTTGGTACCAAATTGAGCACTGAAGCTTTCTTT
CASSSRFGTKLSTEAFF
>-|-|TRBJ2-7|TRBV7-3
TGTGCCAGCAGCTTACAGGGAAGGGGCGAGCAGTACTTC
CASSLQGRGEQYF
>-|-|TRBJ1-5|TRBV4-1
TGCGCCAGCAGCCAAGGGGACATGTATCAGCCCCAGCATTTT
CASSQGDMYQPQHF
>TRBD1|-|TRBJ2-7|TRBV2
TGTGCCAGCAGTCGGGACAGGGGTTTCCACGAGCAGTACTTC
CASSRDRGFHEQYF
>TRBD2|-|TRBJ2-3|TRBV5-1
TGCACTCACCTGCAAGTAAGACTAGCATACGGAGATACGCAGTATTTT
CTHLQVRLAYGDTQYF
>TRBD1|-|TRBJ1-2|TRBV4-3
TGCGCCAGCAGCCAAGAAGGGGGCGCGGAAAAGGGCTACACCTTC
CASSQEGGAEKGYTF
>-|once|TRBJ1-2|TRBV27
TGTGCCAGCAGTTTACAGGGGATAAGCGGAGGCTACACCTTC
CASSLQGISGGYTF
>-|few|TRBJ2-1|TRBV2
TGTGCCAGCAGTGAACAGGGCTCCTACAATGAGCAGTTCTTC
CASSEQGSYNEQFF
>-|-|TRBJ2-1|TRBV2
TGTGCCACCCATGGAGGGTACAATGAGCAGTTCTTC
CATHGGYNEQFF
>-|-|TRBJ2-5|TRBV7-6
TGTGCCAGCAGCTTGAAAGGGGTGCGAGAGACCCAGTACTTC
CASSLKGVRETQYF
>TRBD2|-|TRBJ2-7|TRBV27
TGTGCCAGCAGTACCCTAGGGGCGCGGGGGACCTACGAGCAGTACTTC
CASSTLGARGTYEQYF
>TRBD1|-|TRBJ2-7|TRBV7-9
TGTGCCAGCAGATCCGGGACAGTGGGCGAGCAGTACTTC
CASRSGTVGEQYF